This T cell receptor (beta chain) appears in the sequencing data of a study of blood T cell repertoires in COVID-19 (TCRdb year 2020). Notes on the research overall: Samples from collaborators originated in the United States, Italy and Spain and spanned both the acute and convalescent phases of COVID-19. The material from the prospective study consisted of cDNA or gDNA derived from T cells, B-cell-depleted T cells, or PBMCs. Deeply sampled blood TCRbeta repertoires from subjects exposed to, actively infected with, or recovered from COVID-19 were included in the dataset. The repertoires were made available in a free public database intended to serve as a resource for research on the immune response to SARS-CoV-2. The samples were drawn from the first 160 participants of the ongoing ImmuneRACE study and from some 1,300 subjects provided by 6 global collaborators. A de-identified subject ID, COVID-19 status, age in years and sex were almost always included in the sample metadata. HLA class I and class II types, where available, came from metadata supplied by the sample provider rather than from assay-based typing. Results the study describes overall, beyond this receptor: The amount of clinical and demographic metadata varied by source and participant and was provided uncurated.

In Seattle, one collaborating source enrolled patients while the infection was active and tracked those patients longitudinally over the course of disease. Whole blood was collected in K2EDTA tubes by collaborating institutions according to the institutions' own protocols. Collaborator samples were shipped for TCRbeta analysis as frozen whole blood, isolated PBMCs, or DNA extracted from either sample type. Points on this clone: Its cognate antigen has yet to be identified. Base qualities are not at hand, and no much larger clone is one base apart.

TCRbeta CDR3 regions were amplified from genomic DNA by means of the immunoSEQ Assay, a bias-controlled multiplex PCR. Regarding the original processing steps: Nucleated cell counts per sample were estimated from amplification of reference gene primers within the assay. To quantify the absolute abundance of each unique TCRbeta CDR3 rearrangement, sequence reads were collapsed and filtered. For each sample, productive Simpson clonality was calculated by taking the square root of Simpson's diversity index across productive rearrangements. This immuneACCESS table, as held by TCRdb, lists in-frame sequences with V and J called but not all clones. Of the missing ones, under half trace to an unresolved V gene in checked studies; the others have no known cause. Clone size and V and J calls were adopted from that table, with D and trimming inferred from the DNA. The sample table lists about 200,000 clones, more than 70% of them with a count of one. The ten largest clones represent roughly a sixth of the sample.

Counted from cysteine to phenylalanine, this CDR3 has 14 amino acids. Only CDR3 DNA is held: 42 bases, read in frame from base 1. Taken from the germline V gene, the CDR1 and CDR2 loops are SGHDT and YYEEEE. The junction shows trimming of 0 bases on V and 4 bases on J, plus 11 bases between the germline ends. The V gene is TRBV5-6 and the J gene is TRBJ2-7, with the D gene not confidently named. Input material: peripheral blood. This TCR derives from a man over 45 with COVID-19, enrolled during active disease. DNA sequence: TGTGCCAGCAGCTTGGGAGGCCTAGTATACGAGCAGTACTTC. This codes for CASSLGGLVYEQYF.